Below, 13 T cell receptor beta chains from the same sample are listed, as sequenced in a study of T cell clonality in common variable immunodeficiency. Produced via immunoSEQ multiplex PCR; TCRdb's table is partial and in-frame only. The sample presents 55,000 or so clones, none singletons. Sequencing was performed on peripheral blood mononuclear cells. These receptor sequences come from a person aged 18 to 75 in good health.

This clone has a count of ten or more. The sequence runs out 3 residues before the end of the CDR3; the remainder is reconstructed from the germline J gene. The chain recombines TRBV20-1 with TRBJ2-3, with D possibly TRBD2 on 5 matching bases. The CDR3 runs 15 residues. Germline V gives CDR1 DFQATT, CDR2 SNEGSKA (reference sequence). CDR3 sequence reads: CSASDGLTRNQPQYF. The covered CDR3 bases are TGCAGTGCTAGTGATGGACTCACCAGGAATCAGCCG.

This clone was found many times. The read terminates 3 residues ahead of where the CDR3 ends, so the germline J gene completes it. The gene calls are TRBV5-4 and TRBJ2-2; D is perhaps TRBD2 (5 bases). The germline V gene encodes CDR1 SGHNT and CDR2 YYREEE (reference sequence). V dropped 2 bases and J dropped 1 base, with 12 bases sitting between them. The CDR3 is 16 residues long. The CDR3 DNA, read in part, is TGTGCCAGCAGCTTCAAGGCAGGACTGAACACCGGGGAG. It translates to CASSFKAGLNTGE. The full CDR3 protein reads CASSFKAGLNTGELFF.

Remarks on this clone: With the read ending 3 residues before the CDR3 end, the germline J gene is used to fill in that end. V usage is TRBV19 and J usage is TRBJ2-3, with D possibly TRBD1 on 5 matching bases. Germline V gene data show CDR1 as LNHDA and CDR2 as SQIVND (reference sequence). The CDR3 is 14 amino acids. Partial CDR3 DNA: TGTGCCAGTAGGCAGGGTTATGGCAATCAGCCG. It specifies CASRQGYGNQP. The CDR3 in its entirety is CASRQGYGNQPQYF. The variable domain in full, completed from reference TRBV19 and TRBJ2-3, reads DGGITQSPKYLFRKEGQNVTLSCEQNLNHDAMYWYRQDPGQGLRLIYYSQIVNDFQKGDIAEGYSVSREKKESFPLTVTSAQKNPTAFYLCASRQGYGNQPQYFGPGTRLTVL.

This clone was detected only a few times. The read ends 3 residues before the CDR3 terminus; that terminus is restored from the germline J gene. The chain recombines TRBV7-2 with TRBJ1-2; 7 nucleotides align to TRBD1. This CDR3 region has 13 residues. Germline assignment: CDR1 SGHTA and CDR2 FQGNSA. CDR3 residues: CASSLSGTDTYTF. CDR3 DNA, as far as it was read: TGTGCCAGCAGCTTATCAGGGACAGATACC.

This clone was seen ten or more times. Coverage ceases 3 residues before the CDR3 finishes, and the germline J gene fills in the end. The chain combines TRBV5-3 with TRBJ2-5, with D tentatively TRBD2 (6 bases). TRBV5-3 is classed as an ORF, of uncertain function. The CDR3 is 18 amino acids. The V end lost 4 bases, the J end lost 4 bases, and 26 bases lay between the germline ends. The sequenced CDR3 bases are TGTGCCAGAAGCCCAGTAGTAAGTGCGGGGCCCAGGGTAGAGACC. This codes for CARSPVVSAGPRVET. The whole CDR3 region reads CARSPVVSAGPRVETQYF.

This clone was recorded many times. The CDR3 is cut off 3 residues early in the read; its end comes from the germline J gene. The chain carries TRBV5-6 and TRBJ1-5; a possible D gene is TRBD1 (6 bases). Germline V CDR1 and CDR2: SGHDT, YYEEEE. V dropped 0 bases and J dropped 5 bases, with 12 bases sitting between them. The CDR3 consists of 15 residues. The DNA read from the CDR3 is TGTGCCAGCAGCTTGGCATCGGACAGCTATCAGCCC. It encodes CASSLASDSYQP. In full, the CDR3 reads CASSLASDSYQPQHF.

As to this clone: The read finishes 3 residues shy of the CDR3 end, and the germline J gene is used to complete it. This sequence joins TRBV7-2 and TRBJ1-2, with D possibly TRBD1 on 6 matching bases. The length of the CDR3 is 14 residues. Germline assignment: CDR1 SGHTA and CDR2 FQGNSA. CDR3: CASSLYRGADDYTF. The part of the CDR3 DNA that was read is TGTGCCAGCAGCTTATATCGGGGGGCGGATGAC.

This clone was recorded at least ten times. The read is 3 residues too short to cover the CDR3 end, so that end is filled in from the germline J gene. The gene calls are TRBV2 and TRBJ2-5, with D perhaps matching TRBD2 (6 bases). V lost 5 bases and J 5 bases, leaving 12 bases between the germline ends. Germline loops: CDR1 SNHLY, CDR2 FYNNEI. The CDR3 is 13 amino acids. The DNA read from the CDR3 is TGTGCCAGCAGTTGGGACTTAAGGGAGACC. Translation: CASSWDLRET. The full CDR3 protein is CASSWDLRETQYF.

This clone appeared many times. The read is 3 residues too short to cover the CDR3 end, so that end is filled in from the germline J gene. The chain links TRBV6-2 or TRBV6-3 to TRBJ1-2, with D hard to call. Trimming left V 2 bases short and J 1 base short, with 8 bases between. CDR3 size: 14 residues. Germline CDR1 MNHEY, CDR2 SVGEGT. The CDR3 reads CASSYVRVNYGYTF. The CDR3 bases that were read are TGTGCCAGCAGTTACGTGAGGGTTAACTATGGC.

This clone was seen ten or more times. The read stops 3 residues short of the end of the CDR3; the missing end is completed from the germline J gene. J is TRBJ2-3 and V is TRBV7-7; 9 bases line up with TRBD1. The germline CDR1 and CDR2 sequences are SSHAT and FNYEAQ (reference sequence). The CDR3 is 13 amino acids. Unmatched junction bases numbered 2, after V lost 5 bases and J lost 5 bases. CDR3 DNA (partial): TGTGCCAGCAGCCTGGGACAGGGAGATACG. It yields the protein CASSLGQGDT. The whole CDR3 sequence reads CASSLGQGDTQYF.

This clone was observed many times. The read terminates 3 residues before the CDR3 end, so the remaining end is supplied by the germline J gene. V usage is TRBV9 and J usage is TRBJ2-1; TRBD2 matches 9 bases. CDR1 SGDLS and CDR2 YYNGEE come from the germline V gene. J was trimmed by 4 bases and V by 4 bases; bases with no gene match: 6. This CDR3 has 15 amino acids. The CDR3 loop reads CASSRTSDLYNEQFF. The part of the CDR3 DNA that was read is TGTGCCAGCAGCCGGACTAGCGACCTTTACAATGAG.

This clone was counted between two and nine times. Read data end 3 residues before the CDR3 end; the end is taken from the germline J gene. V usage is TRBV7-9 and J usage is TRBJ1-2, with D unresolved. This CDR3 comprises 12 residues. The germline V gene encodes CDR1 SEHNR and CDR2 FQNEAQ (reference sequence). The CDR3 DNA, read in part, is TGTGCCAGCAGCCCCGAAACAGATACC. This sequence encodes CASSPETDT. The full CDR3 sequence reads CASSPETDTYTF.

This clone was observed at least ten times. The CDR3 end falls 3 residues outside the read, so it is completed with the germline J gene. The chain combines TRBV2 with TRBJ2-6; unclear D gene. Deletions cut 6 bases from V and 3 bases from J, with 9 bases between. CDR3 size: 14 residues. CDR1 and CDR2 from the germline V gene are SNHLY and FYNNEI. This CDR3 is CASRPRVGANVLTF. Partial CDR3 DNA: TGTGCCAGCAGACCTCGGGTTGGGGCCAACGTC.